The 16 T cell receptor beta chains below all came from one sample that was sequenced in a study of vaccination effects on CD4 cells after COVID-19. Their antigens are not known. The repertoire was sequenced with immunoSEQ multiplex PCR; TCRdb's copy has only in-frame clones and lacks some. The data show about 72,000 clones, with approximately 71% seen just once and approximately 2% held by the top ten. Following 10 days of culture, CD4+ T cells were isolated. Sequencing used CD4+ T cells from PBMCs cultured without peptide, obtained before COVID-19 vaccination. These receptors were collected from a human donor who received a COVID-19 vaccine.

The chain has TRBV28 and TRBJ2-1; TRBD2 aligns across 16 bases. Trimming cost V 6 bases and J 2 bases; bases outside gene matches: 4. The CDR3 runs to 17 residues. Germline loops: CDR1 MDHEN, CDR2 SYDVKM. DNA of the CDR3: TGTGCCAGCAGCCCGGGACTAGCGGGGGGGGCCTACAATGAGCAGTTCTTC. As protein: CASSPGLAGGAYNEQFF.

A single count supports this clone. The V gene is TRBV18, the J gene TRBJ2-1, with D perhaps being TRBD1 or TRBD2 (5 bases each). CDR3 length: 15 amino acids. Germline V gene sequence: CDR1 KGHSH, CDR2 LQKENI. V lost 3 bases and J 2 bases, leaving 11 bases between the germline ends. CDR3: CASSPGTRTYNEQFF. For the CDR3, the DNA is TGTGCCAGCTCACCTGGGACCCGGACCTACAATGAGCAGTTCTTC. Complete variable domain (other parts from reference TRBV18 and TRBJ2-1): NAGVMQNPRHLVRRRGQEARLRCSPMKGHSHVYWYRQLPEEGLKFMVYLQKENIIDESGMPKERFSAEFPKEGPSILRIQQVVRGDSAAYFCASSPGTRTYNEQFFGPGTRLTVL.

This clone was seen a few times. V is TRBV10-1 and J is TRBJ1-1; possibly TRBD1 for D (5 bases). There are 13 residues in the CDR3. CDR1 WNHNN and CDR2 SYGVQD come from the germline V gene (reference sequence). V was clipped by 0 bases and J by 7 bases, with 9 bases between them. The CDR3 region has the DNA TGCGCCAGCAGTGAGTCGGGGCGTGGTGAAGCTTTCTTT. Translated, it gives CASSESGRGEAFF.

The J gene is TRBJ2-5, the V gene TRBV3-1 (or the pseudogene TRBV3-2); D gene unclear. Germline loops: CDR1 LGHDT, CDR2 YNNKEL (reference sequence). The CDR3 has 15 residues. V shed 0 bases and J shed 2 bases, with 10 bases lying between them. The CDR3 here is CASSQDDPEQETQYF. Here the CDR3 DNA reads TGTGCCAGCAGCCAAGATGACCCAGAGCAAGAGACCCAGTACTTC.

This chain uses TRBV6-5 with TRBJ1-5; the D is unclear. CDR3 length: 15 residues. The V end lost 6 bases, the J end lost 4 bases, and 16 bases lay between the germline ends. Germline assignment: CDR1 MNHEY and CDR2 SVGAGI. CDR3 coding DNA: TGTGCCAGCAGCCCGGCCGCGGACGGTAATCAGCCCCAGCATTTT. Protein sequence: CASSPAADGNQPQHF.

This chain connects TRBV6-5 to TRBJ2-2, with 14 nucleotides matching TRBD2. Germline trimming cut 4 bases from V and 10 bases from J; bases unmatched to any gene: 8. The CDR3 covers 16 residues. The germline CDR1 and CDR2 sequences are MNHEY and SVGAGI. CDR3 DNA: TGTGCCAGCAGTTCGAGACTAGCGGGGGGGCCAGCGGAGCTGTTTTTT. Its protein product is CASSSRLAGGPAELFF.

This chain links TRBV6-5 with TRBJ2-1; 7 positions match TRBD2. V was clipped by 8 bases and J by 4 bases; unmatched bases: 11. From germline, CDR1 is MNHEY and CDR2 SVGAGI. The CDR3 is 15 residues long. DNA of the CDR3: TGTGCCAGCCACCGCGACGCGGGGGATTACAATGAGCAGTTCTTC. This sequence encodes CASHRDAGDYNEQFF.

This clone was counted once. In DNA, the CDR3 is TGTGCCAGCAGCTTAGCGGTAGCGGGGGGGCAGTTCTTC. Its translation: CASSLAVAGGQFF. This rearrangement joins TRBV7-2 to TRBJ2-1; 10 bases match TRBD2. This CDR3 is built from 13 residues. The germline V gene encodes CDR1 SGHTA and CDR2 FQGNSA. V dropped 0 bases and J dropped 12; count of bases not matched to a gene: 2.

V and J are TRBV6-5 and TRBJ2-5, with D hard to call. CDR1 MNHEY and CDR2 SVGAGI come from the germline V gene. The CDR3 is made up of 13 amino acids. V lost 8 bases and J 5 bases, leaving 15 bases between the germline ends. DNA of the CDR3: TGTGCCAGCTCCCCGGGTGTTGGGGAGACCCAGTACTTC. Translation gives CASSPGVGETQYF.

The chain joins TRBV12-3 or TRBV12-4 to TRBJ1-4, with D uncertain. The CDR3 is 12 amino acids. Trimming took off 4 bases at V and 5 bases at J, with 5 bases between the two ends. CDR3 nucleotide sequence: TGTGCCAGCAGTTCCCAAAATGAAAAACTGTTTTTT. This encodes CASSSQNEKLFF.

V and J are TRBV5-5 and TRBJ1-6; D gene unclear. The length of the CDR3 is 16 residues. Germline V gives CDR1 SGHKS, CDR2 YYEKEE (reference sequence). V dropped 6 bases and J dropped 6 bases, with 19 bases sitting between them. CDR3 nucleotide sequence: TGTGCCAGCACCAGTCAAGGGATCAGTGGTAATTCACCCCTCCACTTT. Protein: CASTSQGISGNSPLHF.

This chain joins TRBV2 and TRBJ2-5; possibly TRBD1 for D (5 bases). With 1 base removed from V and 2 bases from J, the gap between germline ends came to 8 bases. The CDR3 is 14 amino acids. Germline V lookup: CDR1 SNHLY, CDR2 FYNNEI. CDR3 DNA: TGTGCCAGCAGTGAAGTACAGGCACAAGAGACCCAGTACTTC. Residues: CASSEVQAQETQYF.

The chain recombines TRBV11-2 with TRBJ1-4, with TRBD1 as a possible D gene (6 bases). The CDR3 runs 15 residues. CDR1 is SGHAT and CDR2 is FQNNGV in the germline V gene. V was clipped by 4 bases and J by 4 bases, with 13 bases between them. CDR3 loop: CASSSAGALNEKLFF. The CDR3 nucleotides are TGTGCCAGCAGCTCCGCAGGGGCCCTTAATGAAAAACTGTTTTTT. The variable domain in full, completed from reference TRBV11-2 and TRBJ1-4, reads EAGVAQSPRYKIIEKRQSVAFWCNPISGHATLYWYQQILGQGPKLLIQFQNNGVVDDSQLPKDRFSAERLKGVDSTLKIQPAKLEDSAVYLCASSSAGALNEKLFFGSGTQLSVL.

This sequence joins TRBV3-1 (or the pseudogene TRBV3-2) and TRBJ2-3; no reliable D call. Germline V CDR1 and CDR2: LGHDT, YNNKEL (reference sequence). The CDR3 length is 15 residues. Trimming pared 0 bases from V and 4 bases from J, leaving 11 bases between. This CDR3 reads CASSQDLGVPDTQYF. DNA of the CDR3: TGTGCCAGCAGCCAAGATCTTGGGGTTCCAGATACGCAGTATTTT.

This chain links TRBV5-1 with TRBJ2-6; D tentatively fits TRBD1 or TRBD2 (5 bases each). The V gene's germline CDR1 is SGHRS and CDR2 YFSETQ. Between the trimmed V and J ends, which lost 2 bases and 0 bases, there was a span of 9 bases. The CDR3 contains 16 residues. CDR3 in amino acids: CASSFPGTSGANVLTF. Written as DNA, the CDR3 is TGCGCCAGCAGCTTCCCAGGGACCTCTGGGGCCAACGTCCTGACTTTC. Supplemented by reference TRBV5-1 and TRBJ2-6, the full variable domain reads KAGVTQTPRYLIKTRGQQVTLSCSPISGHRSVSWYQQTPGQGLQFLFEYFSETQRNKGNFPGRFSGRQFSNSRSEMNVSTLELGDSALYLCASSFPGTSGANVLTFGAGSRLTVL.

This clone was seen only once. The CDR3: CASGGGGAGYSNQPQHF. CDR3 nucleotides: TGTGCTAGTGGTGGAGGGGGGGCCGGGTATAGCAATCAGCCCCAGCATTTT. V gene TRBV12-5 combines with J gene TRBJ1-5; D is possibly TRBD1 (6 bases). The V gene lost 5 bases and the J gene lost 0 bases, with 17 bases spanning the gap. The germline V gene has CDR1 LGHNT and CDR2 FRNRAP. The CDR3 has 17 amino acids.